One sample yielded the 15 T cell receptor beta chains listed below, sequenced in a study of OX40 agonist ivuxolimab in advanced cancers. Clones were sequenced by immunoSEQ multiplex PCR, and TCRdb holds only the in-frame ones, with some missing. The data show some 41,000 clones, with 85% seen just once and roughly a sixth held by the top ten. This material consisted of CD4+ or CD8+ T cells sorted from blood, taken in a trial of the OX40 agonist ivuxolimab. Receptors originate from an adult with an advanced solid tumor such as melanoma, head and neck, liver or kidney cancer.

The V and J genes are TRBV4-2 and TRBJ2-7, with 8 bases fitting TRBD2. The CDR3 sequence is 17 residues long. J was trimmed by 0 bases and V by 1 base; bases with no gene match: 8. Germline V CDR1 and CDR2: LGHNA, YNFKEQ. The CDR3 DNA is TGTGCCAGCAGCCAAGTCGCGTCAAGCGGGAGCTCCTACGAGCAGTACTTC. Translation gives CASSQVASSGSSYEQYF.

V usage is TRBV19 and J usage is TRBJ1-1; no definite D call. The germline CDR1 and CDR2 sequences are LNHDA and SQIVND (reference sequence). Trimming removed 3 bases at V and 1 base at J, with 9 bases between. The CDR3 is 14 residues long. CDR3 sequence reads: CASSIPRQNTEAFF. In DNA, the CDR3 is TGTGCCAGTAGTATTCCCAGGCAGAACACTGAAGCTTTCTTT.

The chain is built from TRBV30 and TRBJ1-5; TRBD1 might be the D (5 bases). The V end was cut by 5 bases, the J end by 7 bases, with 15 bases between. The CDR3 covers 13 residues. Germline CDR1 reads GTSNPN; CDR2 reads SVGIG (reference sequence). The CDR3 DNA follows: TGTGCCTGGGGCCAGGGTAGTCGGCAGCCCCAGCATTTT. Protein: CAWGQGSRQPQHF.

This chain joins TRBV5-4 and TRBJ2-7; 10 nucleotides match TRBD2. The CDR3 has 11 amino acids. Germline trimming cut 3 bases from V and 9 bases from J; bases unmatched to any gene: 0. Germline V gene data show CDR1 as SGHNT and CDR2 as YYREEE (reference sequence). The CDR3 reads CASSSSGRQYF. CDR3 in DNA: TGTGCCAGCAGCTCTAGCGGGAGGCAGTACTTC.

The chain recombines TRBV2 with TRBJ1-1; D is unresolved. The V gene's germline CDR1 is SNHLY and CDR2 FYNNEI. Trimming pared 7 bases from V and 8 bases from J, leaving 20 bases between. CDR3 size: 14 residues. The CDR3 sequence: CASTVRGFSPEAFF. The CDR3 coding sequence is TGTGCCAGCACCGTACGGGGTTTCAGCCCCGAAGCTTTCTTT. Full variable domain (missing parts from reference TRBV2 and TRBJ1-1): EPEVTQTPSHQVTQMGQEVILRCVPISNHLYFYWYRQILGQKVEFLVSFYNNEISEKSEIFDDQFSVERPDGSNFTLKIRSTKLEDSAMYFCASTVRGFSPEAFFGQGTRLTVV.

The chain employs TRBV9 and TRBJ1-6; a weak D match, TRBD1 (5 bases). Germline lookup yields CDR1 SGDLS and CDR2 YYNGEE. The CDR3 totals 16 residues. Deletions cut 4 bases from V and 7 bases from J, with 18 bases between. DNA of the CDR3: TGTGCCAGCAGCCCCGAATCACCCAGGGCGAATTCACCCCTCCACTTT. This sequence encodes CASSPESPRANSPLHF.

This sequence joins TRBV30 and TRBJ1-5; D unclear. The V gene's germline CDR1 is GTSNPN and CDR2 SVGIG (reference sequence). The CDR3 is 14 amino acids. Deletions cut 5 bases from V and 4 bases from J, with 15 bases between. CDR3 in amino acids: CAWGDPGGNQPQHF. CDR3 coding DNA: TGTGCCTGGGGAGACCCGGGTGGTAATCAGCCCCAGCATTTT.

This chain joins TRBV6-6 and TRBJ1-2; 9 positions agree with TRBD1. CDR3 length equals 15 residues. From germline, CDR1 is MNHNY and CDR2 SVGAGI (reference sequence). The trim removed 6 bases at V and 3 bases at J, leaving 8 bases unmatched. CDR3 nucleotide sequence: TGTGCCAGCAGGGCCGGACAGGGGCCTTACTATGGCTACACCTTC. This encodes CASRAGQGPYYGYTF.

This chain joins TRBV6-5 and TRBJ1-4; unclear D gene. V was pared by 4 bases and J by 4 bases, with 7 bases between. Looked up from germline, CDR1 is MNHEY and CDR2 is SVGAGI. CDR3 length: 13 amino acids. The CDR3 DNA sequence: TGTGCCAGCAGTTTCGGCGTTAATGAAAAACTGTTTTTT. Translation gives CASSFGVNEKLFF.

This chain uses TRBV28 with TRBJ1-1; TRBD1 matches 7 bases. Unmatched junction bases numbered 3, after V lost 9 bases and J lost 5 bases. CDR3 length equals 11 residues. Germline CDR1 reads MDHEN; CDR2 reads SYDVKM. CDR3: CASGDRTEAFF. In DNA form, the CDR3 reads TGTGCCAGTGGGGACAGAACTGAAGCTTTCTTT.

The rearrangement joins TRBV19 to TRBJ1-1; D is unresolved. Germline V gives CDR1 LNHDA, CDR2 SQIVND (reference sequence). This CDR3 is built from 12 residues. With 5 bases removed from V and 3 bases from J, the gap between germline ends came to 7 bases. CDR3 coding DNA: TGTGCCAGTAGTGTCAGTTACACTGAAGCTTTCTTT. It codes for CASSVSYTEAFF.

The chain links TRBV5-1 to TRBJ2-1; tentatively, D is TRBD1 (6 bases). Germline values: CDR1 SGHRS, CDR2 YFSETQ. The CDR3 extends over 14 amino acids. Between the trimmed V and J ends, which lost 5 bases and 3 bases, there was a span of 12 bases. This chain's CDR3 is CASRADRNYNEQFF. DNA for the CDR3: TGCGCCAGCAGGGCCGACAGGAACTACAATGAGCAGTTCTTC.

The chain has TRBV5-8 and TRBJ1-1; possible D gene TRBD1, 6 bases. Germline CDR1 SGHTS, CDR2 YDEGEE. The CDR3 consists of 14 residues. V lost 0 bases to trimming and J lost 5 bases, with 11 bases between them. CDR3 sequence reads: CASSLAGRGTEAFF. For the CDR3, the DNA is TGTGCCAGCAGCTTGGCTGGGAGGGGGACTGAAGCTTTCTTT.

The chain has TRBV28 and TRBJ2-5, with 7 positions matching TRBD2. The CDR3 is 14 amino acids. J gave up 5 bases and V 3 bases, and 6 bases lay outside the gene matches. Germline CDR1 is MDHEN and CDR2 is SYDVKM. The CDR3 DNA reads TGTGCCAGCAGTTTTCACGGGGGGTGGGAGACCCAGTACTTC. Its translation: CASSFHGGWETQYF.

The chain is built from TRBV4-2 and TRBJ2-1; D is ambiguous. This CDR3 has 15 amino acids. Trimming shortened V by 1 base and J by 5 bases, and 12 bases separated the two germline ends. Germline V gene lookup returns CDR1 LGHNA and CDR2 YNFKEQ. The CDR3 loop reads CASSQAVVGDNEQFF. In nucleotides, the CDR3 is TGTGCCAGCAGCCAAGCTGTGGTCGGAGACAATGAGCAGTTCTTC.